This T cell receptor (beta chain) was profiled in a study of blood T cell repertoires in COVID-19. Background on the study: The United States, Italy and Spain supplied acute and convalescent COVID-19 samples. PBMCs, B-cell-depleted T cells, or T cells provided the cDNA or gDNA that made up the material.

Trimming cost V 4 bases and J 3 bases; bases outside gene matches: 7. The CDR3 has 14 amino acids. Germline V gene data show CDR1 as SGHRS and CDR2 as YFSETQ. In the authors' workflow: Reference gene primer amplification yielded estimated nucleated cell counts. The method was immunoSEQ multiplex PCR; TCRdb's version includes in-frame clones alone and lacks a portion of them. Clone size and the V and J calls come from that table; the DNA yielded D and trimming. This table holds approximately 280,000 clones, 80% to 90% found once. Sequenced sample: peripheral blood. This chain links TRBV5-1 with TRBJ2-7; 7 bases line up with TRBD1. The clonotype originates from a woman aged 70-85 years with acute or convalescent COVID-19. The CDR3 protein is CASSRTGQYYEQYF. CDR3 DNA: TGCGCCAGCAGCCGGACGGGACAGTACTACGAGCAGTACTTC.